This TCR beta chain was recorded in a study of shared clonotypes between healthy human individuals. Naive-designated CD8 cells lacked CD45RO, were positively enriched for CCR7, and omitted terminally differentiated effector memory CD45RA+ cells. Measured with immunoSEQ multiplex PCR; TCRdb has only the in-frame clones, and not every one. The repertoire includes about 820,000 clones, 90% to 95% of them detected once, and about 25% sits in the top ten. The length of the CDR3 is 18 residues. J gave up 2 bases and V 0 bases, and 10 bases lay outside the gene matches. Per germline, CDR1 SGHRS and CDR2 YFSETQ.

The chain couples TRBV5-1 to TRBJ2-1; TRBD1 aligns across 8 bases. The TCR comes from a man aged 30-40 years in good health. Sequenced: naive CD8+ T cells sorted from blood. CDR3 sequence: CASSLDERGTGPYNEQFF. For the CDR3, the DNA is TGCGCCAGCAGCTTGGATGAGAGGGGGACAGGCCCCTACAATGAGCAGTTCTTC.